The 22 T cell receptor beta chains reported below all come from one sample, sequenced in a study of blood T cell repertoires in COVID-19 (dated by TCRdb to the early 2020s). Libraries were prepared through the immunoSEQ multiplex PCR assay. TCRdb limited this immuneACCESS table to in-frame rearrangements with V and J called. A share of clones is missing; checked studies link under half to unresolved V genes, and the rest is unexplained. A total of under 300,000 clones appear in this sample, roughly 90% of them only once. Roughly 14% of the sample is taken by the ten largest. The sequenced sample was peripheral blood. All receptors come from a woman between 65 and 79 years old with COVID-19, enrolled during active disease.

The chain recombines TRBV3-1 (or the pseudogene TRBV3-2) with TRBJ1-2, with D perhaps matching TRBD1 (5 bases). Looked up from germline, CDR1 is LGHDT and CDR2 is YNNKEL (reference sequence). This CDR3 is built from 14 residues. Trimming removed 2 bases at V and 5 bases at J, with 12 bases between. CDR3 amino acids: CASSQSGNRYGYTF. CDR3 in DNA: TGTGCCAGCAGCCAATCAGGGAATAGGTATGGCTACACCTTC.

The chain uses TRBV5-5 and TRBJ1-4; D is perhaps TRBD1 (6 bases). V lost 2 bases and J lost 4, with 9 bases in between. Germline values: CDR1 SGHKS, CDR2 YYEKEE (reference sequence). The CDR3 is 14 amino acids. CDR3: CASSLQGFNEKLFF. The CDR3, as DNA: TGTGCCAGCAGCTTACAGGGTTTTAATGAAAAACTGTTTTTT.

Regarding this clone: At the DNA level, this CDR3 is encoded by other sequences in the same sample as well. This chain uses TRBV27 with TRBJ1-5, with 9 bases that match TRBD1. Germline loops: CDR1 MNHEY, CDR2 SMNVEV (reference sequence). CDR3 length: 14 residues. V was clipped by 6 bases and J by 4 bases; unmatched bases: 4. CDR3 protein: CASSRGTGNQPQHF. In DNA form, the CDR3 reads TGTGCCAGCAGCCGAGGGACAGGGAATCAGCCCCAGCATTTT.

The V gene is TRBV30, the J gene TRBJ1-2, with TRBD1 as a possible D gene (6 bases). Trimming pared 1 base from V and 3 bases from J, leaving 18 bases between. Germline lookup yields CDR1 GTSNPN and CDR2 SVGIG (reference sequence). The CDR3 is made up of 16 amino acids. The CDR3 DNA sequence: TGTGCCTGGAGTGCCTCTTCGACAGGACTCTACTATGGCTACACCTTC. The encoded protein is CAWSASSTGLYYGYTF.

The chain carries TRBV5-1 and TRBJ2-7; 8 bases match TRBD1. Losses at the gene ends were 0 bases for V and 2 bases for J; bases not matched to a gene: 4. This CDR3 is built from 15 residues. Germline values: CDR1 SGHRS, CDR2 YFSETQ. The CDR3 bases are TGCGCCAGCAGCTTGGGACAGGGGAGAGCCTACGAGCAGTACTTC. Translating gives CASSLGQGRAYEQYF.

The V gene is TRBV5-6, the J gene TRBJ2-7; D is unresolved. The germline CDR1 and CDR2 sequences are SGHDT and YYEEEE. This CDR3 spans 13 amino acids. Deletions cut 2 bases from V and 0 bases from J, with 6 bases between. CDR3 in amino acids: CASSFAPSYEQYF. The CDR3 DNA follows: TGTGCCAGCAGCTTTGCGCCCTCCTACGAGCAGTACTTC.

J is TRBJ2-2 and V is TRBV6-4; 8 bases map to TRBD1. The germline V gene has CDR1 MRHNA and CDR2 SNTAGT. The CDR3 contains 14 residues. Germline trimming cut 5 bases from V and 4 bases from J; bases unmatched to any gene: 3. Written as DNA, the CDR3 is TGTGCCAGCAGTCGACAGGGGAGCACCGGGGAGCTGTTTTTT. As protein: CASSRQGSTGELFF.

The V call is TRBV4-1, the J call TRBJ1-3; D gene uncertain. The germline gives CDR1 MGHRA, CDR2 YSYEKL. The CDR3 loop spans 19 amino acids. Trimming left V 1 base short and J 2 bases short, with 21 bases between. CDR3 loop: CASSQGFPPGVTPGNTIYF. DNA of the CDR3: TGCGCCAGCAGCCAAGGATTTCCGCCCGGGGTAACCCCTGGAAACACCATATATTTT.

Only one count was recorded for this clone. The chain combines TRBV5-4 with TRBJ2-3; D might be TRBD1 (6 bases). The CDR3 is 15 amino acids. From germline, CDR1 is SGHNT and CDR2 YYREEE (reference sequence). With 6 bases removed from V and 4 bases from J, the gap between germline ends came to 18 bases. CDR3: CASKLGTGWADTQYF. The CDR3, as DNA: TGTGCCAGCAAGCTTGGTACAGGGTGGGCAGATACGCAGTATTTT.

The genes are TRBV4-3 and TRBJ2-7; 9 nucleotides agree with TRBD2. The CDR3 consists of 15 residues. CDR1 is LGHNA and CDR2 is YSLEER in the germline V gene. V lost 0 bases to trimming and J lost 7 bases; unmatched junction nucleotides: 7. The DNA of the CDR3 is TGCGCCAGCAGCCAAGATCCGGCGGGGGGGCGGGAGCAGTACTTC. As protein: CASSQDPAGGREQYF.

The V gene is TRBV5-5, the J gene TRBJ2-5; 16 bases match TRBD2. The ends lost 4 bases at V and 1 base at J; junction bases unmatched: 7. The germline gives CDR1 SGHKS, CDR2 YYEKEE (reference sequence). The CDR3 has 18 amino acids. CDR3 protein: CASSRTGTSGGGQETQYF. CDR3 in DNA: TGTGCCAGCAGCCGAACCGGGACTAGCGGGGGGGGCCAAGAGACCCAGTACTTC.

J is TRBJ1-1 and V is TRBV5-1, with no clear D. The germline V gene has CDR1 SGHRS and CDR2 YFSETQ. Trimming shortened V by 4 bases and J by 0 bases, and 7 bases separated the two germline ends. The CDR3 has 13 residues. DNA of the CDR3: TGCGCCAGCAGCGTTTATCTGAACACTGAAGCTTTCTTT. This translates into CASSVYLNTEAFF.

J is TRBJ1-5 and V is TRBV21-1; TRBD1 is taken as the D call from the table, unchecked against the DNA. TRBV21-1 is flagged as a pseudogene. The CDR3 covers 17 residues. CDR3 residues: CASSSKYKQVGNQPQHF. The CDR3 bases are TGTGCCAGCAGCTCCAAATACAAACAGGTCGGCAATCAGCCCCAGCATTTT.

This chain links TRBV2 with TRBJ2-7; the match to TRBD1 covers 10 bases. The germline CDR1 and CDR2 sequences are SNHLY and FYNNEI. With 7 bases clipped from V and 6 bases from J, the junction kept 9 bases outside the gene matches. The CDR3 covers 14 residues. CDR3 region: CASTQDRGDSEQYF. As DNA, the CDR3 is TGTGCCAGCACCCAGGACAGGGGGGACAGCGAGCAGTACTTC.

This clone is a singleton in its sample. This chain links TRBV2 with TRBJ1-2; D remains unclear. V lost 2 bases and J lost 0, with 10 bases in between. The CDR3 has 15 residues. Germline CDR1 is SNHLY and CDR2 is FYNNEI. This chain's CDR3 is CASSESWAANYGYTF. CDR3 bases: TGTGCCAGCAGTGAATCCTGGGCAGCTAACTATGGCTACACCTTC.

This clone was seen a few times. The rearrangement joins TRBV2 to TRBJ1-4; D is unclear. V was clipped by 6 bases and J by 3 bases, with 14 bases between them. CDR1 is SNHLY and CDR2 is FYNNEI in the germline V gene. The CDR3 has 15 amino acids. The CDR3 nucleotides read TGTGCCAGCAGGGGAGTCTCGAGGGCTAATGAAAAACTGTTTTTT. As protein: CASRGVSRANEKLFF.

The CDR3 DNA reads TGCGCCAGCAGCTTAACAGGGGACGGATATGGCTACACCTTC. Residues: CASSLTGDGYGYTF. J is TRBJ1-2 and V is TRBV5-1, with TRBD1 identical over 7 bases. V lost 2 bases to trimming and J lost 5 bases; unmatched junction nucleotides: 6. The CDR3 length is 14 residues. The germline V gene has CDR1 SGHRS and CDR2 YFSETQ.

In DNA, the CDR3 is TGTGCCAGCAGCGTGGGGCGGGAGCTATTCACAGATACGCAGTATTTT. Protein: CASSVGRELFTDTQYF. The chain carries TRBV9 and TRBJ2-3; 7 bases agree with TRBD2. Germline V lookup: CDR1 SGDLS, CDR2 YYNGEE. The J segment lost 2 bases and the V segment lost 2 bases, leaving 8 bases of the junction unmatched. The CDR3 spans 16 residues. The variable domain in full, with the rest retrieved from reference TRBV9 and TRBJ2-3, is DSGVTQTPKHLITATGQRVTLRCSPRSGDLSVYWYQQSLDQGLQFLIQYYNGEERAKGNILERFSAQQFPDLHSELNLSSLELGDSALYFCASSVGRELFTDTQYFGPGTRLTVL.

This clone was found a few times. The rearrangement joins TRBV11-2 to TRBJ2-7; TRBD1 matches at 11 bases. The V segment lost 6 bases and the J segment 4 bases; nucleotides outside the gene matches: 8. Germline values: CDR1 SGHAT, CDR2 FQNNGV. The CDR3 consists of 15 residues. CDR3 loop: CASSIGGTGGYEQYF. DNA of the CDR3: TGTGCCAGCAGTATTGGGGGGACAGGGGGATACGAGCAGTACTTC.

The chain has TRBV9 and TRBJ1-5, with TRBD1 matching 9 bases. Germline V lookup: CDR1 SGDLS, CDR2 YYNGEE. The CDR3 covers 15 residues. With 4 bases clipped from V and 5 bases from J, the junction kept 7 bases outside the gene matches. The CDR3 region is CASSLWGQGDQPQHF. CDR3 sequence (DNA): TGTGCCAGCAGCCTATGGGGACAGGGTGATCAGCCCCAGCATTTT.

This chain joins TRBV18 and TRBJ2-5; 7 nucleotides match TRBD1. Germline V gene lookup returns CDR1 KGHSH and CDR2 LQKENI. The CDR3 spans 14 residues. After removal of 6 bases from V and 2 bases from J, the junction contained 6 bases not matched to a gene. CDR3 in DNA: TGTGCCAGCTCGCCCGGACAGGAACAAGAGACCCAGTACTTC. Protein product: CASSPGQEQETQYF.

The V gene is TRBV7-8, the J gene TRBJ2-7; D is perhaps TRBD2 (7 bases). V shed 5 bases and J shed 4 bases, with 15 bases lying between them. The germline V gene has CDR1 SGHVS and CDR2 FQNEAQ. CDR3 length: 14 residues. The chain's CDR3 is CASSRRGAGYEQYF. CDR3 nucleotide sequence: TGTGCCAGCAGCAGACGGGGGGCTGGGTACGAGCAGTACTTC.